One TCR beta chain is described in this entry. Germline CDR1 is DFQATT and CDR2 is SNEGSKA (reference sequence). The CDR3 spans 12 residues. The V and J ends lost 2 bases and 6 bases respectively, with 8 bases between them. The sample is drawn from a study of T-cell memory formation after mild COVID-19. About the research overall: TCR clusters were mostly confined to one donor each.

Using constant-segment primers, 5'RACE produced TCR alpha and TCR beta cDNA libraries carrying sample barcodes and UMIs. One entry per CDR3 protein, called by TCRdb with MiXCR from the 5' RACE reads. The sample lists 300,000 to 400,000 distinct CDR3 sequences, around 28% seen once, with roughly 13% in the top ten. Material: PBMCs or a T cell subset sorted from them (not recorded which). The sequence was obtained from an adult woman who had mild COVID-19 (a few samples of this study predate the infection). Cell type and time point are not known. The chain combines TRBV20-1 with TRBJ2-1; perhaps TRBD2 as D (7 bases). CDR3 loop: CSARRGGNEQFF. CDR3 coding DNA: TGCAGTGCTAGAAGGGGGGGCAATGAGCAGTTCTTC.